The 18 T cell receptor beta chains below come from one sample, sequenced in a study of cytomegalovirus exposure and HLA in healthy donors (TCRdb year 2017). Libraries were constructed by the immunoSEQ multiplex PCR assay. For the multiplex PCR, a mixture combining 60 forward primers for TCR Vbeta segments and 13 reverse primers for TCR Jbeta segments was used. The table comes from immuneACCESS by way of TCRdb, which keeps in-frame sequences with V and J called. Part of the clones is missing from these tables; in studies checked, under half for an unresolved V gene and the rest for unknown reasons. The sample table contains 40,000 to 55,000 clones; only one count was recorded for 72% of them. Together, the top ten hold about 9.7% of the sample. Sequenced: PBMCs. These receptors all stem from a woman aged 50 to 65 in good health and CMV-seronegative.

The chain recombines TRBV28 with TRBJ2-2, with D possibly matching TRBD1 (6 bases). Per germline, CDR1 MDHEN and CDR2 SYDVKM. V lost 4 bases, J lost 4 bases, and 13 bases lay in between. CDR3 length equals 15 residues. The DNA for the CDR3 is TGTGCCAGCAGTTCCGCCCAGGGGAGCACCGGGGAGCTGTTTTTT. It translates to CASSSAQGSTGELFF.

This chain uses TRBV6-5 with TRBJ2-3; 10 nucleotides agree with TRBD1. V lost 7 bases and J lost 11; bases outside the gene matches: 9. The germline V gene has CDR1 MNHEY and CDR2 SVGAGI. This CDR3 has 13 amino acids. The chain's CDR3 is CASTPSRDRGQYF. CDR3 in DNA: TGTGCCAGCACCCCCTCGCGGGACAGGGGGCAGTATTTT.

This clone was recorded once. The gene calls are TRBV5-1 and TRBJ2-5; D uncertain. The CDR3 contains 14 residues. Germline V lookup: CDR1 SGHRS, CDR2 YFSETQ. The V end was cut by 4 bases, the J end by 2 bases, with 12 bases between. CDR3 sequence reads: CASSLDGVQETQYF. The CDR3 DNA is TGCGCCAGCAGCCTCGACGGAGTACAAGAGACCCAGTACTTC.

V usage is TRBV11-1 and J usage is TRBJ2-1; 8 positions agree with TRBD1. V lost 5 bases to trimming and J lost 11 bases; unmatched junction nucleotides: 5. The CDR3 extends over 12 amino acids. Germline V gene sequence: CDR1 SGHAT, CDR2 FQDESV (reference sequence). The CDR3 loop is CASSQDREKQFF. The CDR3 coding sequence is TGTGCCAGCAGCCAGGACAGGGAGAAGCAGTTCTTC. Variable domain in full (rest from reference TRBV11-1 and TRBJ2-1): EAEVAQSPRYKITEKSQAVAFWCDPISGHATLYWYRQILGQGPELLVQFQDESVVDDSQLPKDRFSAERLKGVDSTLKIQPAELGDSAMYLCASSQDREKQFFGPGTRLTVL.

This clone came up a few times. CDR3 protein: CASSLGGPSGPYEQYF. The CDR3 nucleotides read TGTGCCAGCAGCTTAGGCGGGCCTAGCGGACCCTACGAGCAGTACTTC. The chain recombines TRBV7-2 with TRBJ2-7, with 7 bases aligning to TRBD2. CDR1 is SGHTA and CDR2 is FQGNSA in the germline V gene. Losses at the gene ends were 1 base for V and 2 bases for J; bases not matched to a gene: 8. CDR3 size: 16 residues.

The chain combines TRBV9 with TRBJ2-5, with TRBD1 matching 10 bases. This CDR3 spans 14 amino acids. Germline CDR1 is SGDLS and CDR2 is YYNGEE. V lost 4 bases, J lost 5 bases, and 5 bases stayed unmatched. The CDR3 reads CASSLGQGPETQYF. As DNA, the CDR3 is TGTGCCAGCAGCTTGGGACAGGGGCCGGAGACCCAGTACTTC.

CDR3 coding DNA: TGTGCCAGCAGCCGGACAGTTTTTGAAAAACTGTTTTTT. Its protein is CASSRTVFEKLFF. The J gene is TRBJ1-4, the V gene TRBV11-2, with a possible D match to TRBD1 (6 bases). Germline V lookup: CDR1 SGHAT, CDR2 FQNNGV. This CDR3 is built from 13 residues. V lost 5 bases, J lost 7 bases, and 11 bases lay in between.

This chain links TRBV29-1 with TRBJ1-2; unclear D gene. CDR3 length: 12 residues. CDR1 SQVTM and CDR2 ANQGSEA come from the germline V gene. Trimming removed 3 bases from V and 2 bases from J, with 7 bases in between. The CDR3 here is CSVERPNYGYTF. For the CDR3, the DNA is TGCAGCGTTGAGAGGCCGAACTATGGCTACACCTTC.

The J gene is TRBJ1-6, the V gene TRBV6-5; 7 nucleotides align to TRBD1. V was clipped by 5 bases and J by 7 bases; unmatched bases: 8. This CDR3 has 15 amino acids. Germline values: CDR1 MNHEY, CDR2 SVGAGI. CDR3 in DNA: TGTGCCAGCAGTGCGGAACAGGGGAGGAATTCACCCCTCCACTTT. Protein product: CASSAEQGRNSPLHF.

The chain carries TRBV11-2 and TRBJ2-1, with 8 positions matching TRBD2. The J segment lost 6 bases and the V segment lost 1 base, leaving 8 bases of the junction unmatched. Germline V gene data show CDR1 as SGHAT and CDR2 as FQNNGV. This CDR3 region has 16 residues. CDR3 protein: CASSLAAGDGSNEQFF. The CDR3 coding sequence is TGTGCCAGCAGCTTAGCAGCGGGAGATGGAAGCAATGAGCAGTTCTTC.

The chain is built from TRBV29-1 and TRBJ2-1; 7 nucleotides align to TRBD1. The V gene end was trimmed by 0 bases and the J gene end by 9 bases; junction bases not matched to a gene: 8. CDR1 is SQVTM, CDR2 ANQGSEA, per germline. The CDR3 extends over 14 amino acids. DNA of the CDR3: TGCAGCGTTGAAGAGGGACAGACAGGTGGTGAGCAGTTCTTC. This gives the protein CSVEEGQTGGEQFF.

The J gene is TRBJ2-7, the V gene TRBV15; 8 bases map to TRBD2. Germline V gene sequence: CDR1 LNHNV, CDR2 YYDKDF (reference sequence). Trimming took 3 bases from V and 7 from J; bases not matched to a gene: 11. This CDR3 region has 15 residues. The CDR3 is CATSSTVGLAGEQYF. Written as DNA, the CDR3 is TGTGCCACCAGCAGCACGGTAGGACTAGCCGGTGAGCAGTACTTC. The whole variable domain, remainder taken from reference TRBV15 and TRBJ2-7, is DAMVIQNPRYQVTQFGKPVTLSCSQTLNHNVMYWYQQKSSQAPKLLFHYYDKDFNNEADTPDNFQSRRPNTSFCFLDIRSPGLGDTAMYLCATSSTVGLAGEQYFGPGTRLTVT.

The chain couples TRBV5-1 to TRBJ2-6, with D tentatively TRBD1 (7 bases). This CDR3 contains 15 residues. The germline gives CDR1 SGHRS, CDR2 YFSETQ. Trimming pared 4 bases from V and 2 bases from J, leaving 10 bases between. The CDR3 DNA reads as TGCGCCAGCAGCGGAGGGGGCACTGGGGCCAACGTCCTGACTTTC. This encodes CASSGGGTGANVLTF.

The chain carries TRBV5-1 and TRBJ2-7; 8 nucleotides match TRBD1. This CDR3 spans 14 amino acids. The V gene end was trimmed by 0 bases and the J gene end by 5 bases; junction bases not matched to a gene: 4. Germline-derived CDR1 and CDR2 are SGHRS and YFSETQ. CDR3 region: CASSLGQGNDEQYF. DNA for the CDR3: TGCGCCAGCAGCTTGGGACAGGGGAACGACGAGCAGTACTTC.

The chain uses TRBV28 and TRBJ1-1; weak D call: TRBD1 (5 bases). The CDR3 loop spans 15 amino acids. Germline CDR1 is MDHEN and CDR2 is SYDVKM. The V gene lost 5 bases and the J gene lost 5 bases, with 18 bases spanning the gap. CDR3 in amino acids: CASSRAGRDGTEAFF. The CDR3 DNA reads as TGTGCCAGCAGTAGGGCCGGCAGGGATGGTACTGAAGCTTTCTTT.

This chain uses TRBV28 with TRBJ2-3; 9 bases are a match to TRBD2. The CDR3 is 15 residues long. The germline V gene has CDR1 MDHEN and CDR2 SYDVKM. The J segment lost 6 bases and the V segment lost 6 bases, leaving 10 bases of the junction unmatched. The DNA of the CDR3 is TGTGCCAGCAGGCCAGGCGGGGGGGCCGGGGATACGCAGTATTTT. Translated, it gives CASRPGGGAGDTQYF. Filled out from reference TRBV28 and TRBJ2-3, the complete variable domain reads DVKVTQSSRYLVKRTGEKVFLECVQDMDHENMFWYRQDPGLGLRLIYFSYDVKMKEKGDIPEGYSVSREKKERFSLILESASTNQTSMYLCASRPGGGAGDTQYFGPGTRLTVL.

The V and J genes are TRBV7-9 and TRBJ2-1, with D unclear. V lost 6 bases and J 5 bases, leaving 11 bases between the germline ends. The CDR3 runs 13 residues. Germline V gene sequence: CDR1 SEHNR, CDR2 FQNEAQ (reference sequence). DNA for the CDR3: TGTGCCAGCAGTCCTAGGCTAAACAATGAGCAGTTCTTC. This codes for CASSPRLNNEQFF.

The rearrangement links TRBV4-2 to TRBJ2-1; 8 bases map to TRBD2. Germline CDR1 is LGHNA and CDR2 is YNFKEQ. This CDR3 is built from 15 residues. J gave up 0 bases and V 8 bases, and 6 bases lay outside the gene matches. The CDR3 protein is CASGQRGGSYNEQFF. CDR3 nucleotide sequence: TGTGCCAGCGGACAACGGGGGGGCTCCTACAATGAGCAGTTCTTC.